The 29 T cell receptor beta chains reported below all come from one sample, sequenced in a study of blood T cells in healthy people across ages. Next came a second PCR, run for about 6 to 11 cycles, which used a sample-barcoded 5' primer along with a J-beta primer mix. TCRdb processed the 5' RACE reads anew with MiXCR; each CDR3 protein has one entry. Of 1,100,000 or so distinct CDR3 sequences in the sample, 40% to 55% are singletons; the top ten hold approximately 19%. Source material: blood. The receptors stem from a woman between 55 and 75 years old in good health.

This clonotype has a handful of counts. V is TRBV20-1 and J is TRBJ2-1; 13 nucleotides agree with TRBD2. The CDR3 covers 16 residues. The V gene end was trimmed by 0 bases and the J gene end by 6 bases; junction bases not matched to a gene: 5. Germline CDR1 and CDR2: DFQATT and SNEGSKA (reference sequence). CDR3 nucleotides: TGCAGTGCTAGAGATCAGCGACTAGCGGGGGGCAATGAGCAGTTCTTC. Translation gives CSARDQRLAGGNEQFF.

This chain connects TRBV20-1 to TRBJ2-4; 13 bases are a match to TRBD2. CDR1 is DFQATT and CDR2 is SNEGSKA in the germline V gene (reference sequence). Losses at the gene ends were 6 bases for V and 0 bases for J; bases not matched to a gene: 8. The length of the CDR3 is 17 residues. The CDR3 bases are TGCAGTGCCACGACTAGCGGGAGGCTCCTAGCCAAAAACATTCAGTACTTC. It yields the protein CSATTSGRLLAKNIQYF.

The sample holds a few counts of this clonotype. This rearrangement joins TRBV10-3 to TRBJ2-1; 10 bases fit TRBD2. The CDR3 totals 16 residues. CDR1 ENHRY and CDR2 SYGVKD come from the germline V gene. With 11 bases clipped from V and 2 bases from J, the junction kept 12 bases outside the gene matches. DNA of the CDR3: TGTGCCTCGGAAAGTAGTACTAGCGGGGCCTACAATGAGCAGTTCTTC. This sequence encodes CASESSTSGAYNEQFF.

The chain carries TRBV3-1 and TRBJ2-7; 9 bases match TRBD1. In germline, CDR1 is LGHDT, CDR2 YNNKEL (reference sequence). Germline trimming cut 7 bases from V and 4 bases from J; bases unmatched to any gene: 5. This CDR3 region has 13 residues. Written as DNA, the CDR3 is TGTGCCAGCAAAGGGACAGGGATATACGAGCAGTACTTC. Its protein is CASKGTGIYEQYF.

This sequence joins TRBV24-1 and TRBJ2-3; D could derive from TRBD1 or TRBD2 (5 bases each). This CDR3 spans 13 amino acids. Germline CDR1 is KGHDR and CDR2 is SFDVKD. Trimming left V 1 base short and J 6 bases short, with 7 bases between. Here the CDR3 reads CATSDFWGDTQYF. DNA for the CDR3: TGTGCCACCAGTGATTTTTGGGGGGATACGCAGTATTTT.

This clonotype was seen only a few times. The chain couples TRBV2 to TRBJ2-3; TRBD1 agrees at 9 bases. V trimming: 1 base; J trimming: 2 bases; junction bases outside the gene matches: 7. The germline CDR1 and CDR2 sequences are SNHLY and FYNNEI. There are 17 residues in the CDR3. The CDR3 DNA reads TGTGCCAGCAGTGAAGGAAGGGGACAGGGCTACACAGATACGCAGTATTTT. Protein: CASSEGRGQGYTDTQYF.

The chain employs TRBV5-5 and TRBJ2-5, with 8 bases aligning to TRBD2. CDR1 is SGHKS and CDR2 is YYEKEE in the germline V gene (reference sequence). V lost 1 base to trimming and J lost 11 bases; unmatched junction nucleotides: 13. CDR3 length equals 15 residues. CDR3 in DNA: TGTGCCAGCAGCTTGTTACGGGAGGGGCAGCGAGTGCAGTACTTC. Translating it yields CASSLLREGQRVQYF.

With respect to this clonotype: With a much larger clone just one base away, this may be a read error. The chain uses TRBV13 and TRBJ2-1, with D perhaps TRBD2 (5 bases). This CDR3 is 14 amino acids long. Germline V CDR1 and CDR2: PRHDT, FYEKMQ (reference sequence). The DNA for the CDR3 is TGTGCCTGCAGCTTAACGGGATCCTACAATGAGCAGTTCTTC. Amino acids: CACSLTGSYNEQFF.

This clonotype came up a few times. J is TRBJ2-7 and V is TRBV18; D is unresolved. CDR3 size: 17 residues. V was trimmed by 5 bases and J by 3 bases, leaving 23 bases between them. Germline V gene lookup returns CDR1 KGHSH and CDR2 LQKENI. The CDR3 reads CASSSNPGGSPYYEQYF. In DNA form, the CDR3 reads TGTGCCAGCTCATCCAACCCAGGTGGGTCCCCCTACTACGAGCAGTACTTC.

This clonotype was picked up a small number of times. The chain carries TRBV7-9 and TRBJ2-3, with a tentative D call TRBD1 (6 bases). From germline, CDR1 is SEHNR and CDR2 FQNEAQ (reference sequence). Trimming removed 3 bases at V and 2 bases at J, with 12 bases between. This CDR3 comprises 15 residues. This CDR3 reads CASSLSQGFTDTQYF. As DNA, the CDR3 is TGTGCCAGCAGCTTGAGCCAGGGGTTCACAGATACGCAGTATTTT.

This chain connects TRBV6-5 to TRBJ2-1; 16 positions match TRBD2. The V gene's germline CDR1 is MNHEY and CDR2 SVGAGI. The CDR3 sequence is 16 residues long. V trimming: 2 bases; J trimming: 7 bases; junction bases outside the gene matches: 2. The CDR3: CASSYPGLAGGNEQFF. DNA of the CDR3: TGTGCCAGCAGTTACCCGGGACTAGCGGGAGGGAATGAGCAGTTCTTC.

The chain couples TRBV5-1 to TRBJ2-5; 15 bases match TRBD2. The CDR3 extends over 20 amino acids. The J segment lost 2 bases and the V segment lost 0 bases, leaving 11 bases of the junction unmatched. From germline, CDR1 is SGHRS and CDR2 YFSETQ. The chain's CDR3 is CASSLVWRTSGRGEQETQYF. The CDR3 DNA reads as TGCGCCAGCAGCTTGGTCTGGCGGACTAGCGGGAGGGGGGAGCAAGAGACCCAGTACTTC. Variable domain in full (rest from reference TRBV5-1 and TRBJ2-5): KAGVTQTPRYLIKTRGQQVTLSCSPISGHRSVSWYQQTPGQGLQFLFEYFSETQRNKGNFPGRFSGRQFSNSRSEMNVSTLELGDSALYLCASSLVWRTSGRGEQETQYFGPGTRLLVL.

The rearrangement joins TRBV7-8 to TRBJ2-3; 9 bases match TRBD1. The CDR3 has 17 amino acids. The V and J ends lost 5 bases and 0 bases, in that order; junction bases with no gene match: 9. Germline CDR1 reads SGHVS; CDR2 reads FQNEAQ. CDR3 protein: CASSPRRGQGSTDTQYF. The DNA of the CDR3 is TGTGCCAGCAGCCCCAGACGGGGACAGGGTAGCACAGATACGCAGTATTTT.

This clonotype showed up just once. This sequence joins TRBV7-6 and TRBJ2-7; possibly TRBD2 for D (6 bases). The CDR3 runs 14 residues. V dropped 7 bases and J dropped 1 base, with 14 bases sitting between them. Germline V gene lookup returns CDR1 SGHVS and CDR2 FNYEAQ. CDR3 amino acids: CASTLRGGSYEQYF. The CDR3 coding sequence is TGTGCCAGCACCCTTAGGGGAGGTTCCTACGAGCAGTACTTC.

This clonotype was picked up many times. The chain employs TRBV12-3 or TRBV12-4 and TRBJ2-7, with 8 bases identical to TRBD1. This CDR3 has 14 amino acids. J gave up 4 bases and V 5 bases, and 7 bases lay outside the gene matches. The CDR3 DNA follows: TGTGCCAGCAGTGGCCGGACAGGGCAATACGAGCAGTACTTC. It codes for CASSGRTGQYEQYF.

This clonotype was seen only a few times. V gene TRBV29-1 combines with J gene TRBJ2-7, with D possibly TRBD2 on 6 matching bases. The germline V gene encodes CDR1 SQVTM and CDR2 ANQGSEA. Trimming left V 5 bases short and J 7 bases short, with 15 bases between. The CDR3 is 12 residues long. This CDR3 is CSVKTGLAEQYF. The CDR3 DNA follows: TGCAGCGTTAAGACGGGACTCGCTGAGCAGTACTTC.

The genes are TRBV27 and TRBJ2-1; D gene ambiguous. V was trimmed by 7 bases and J by 9 bases, leaving 16 bases between them. The CDR3 is made up of 13 amino acids. Germline loops: CDR1 MNHEY, CDR2 SMNVEV (reference sequence). The CDR3 is CASMYTLIGEQFF. The CDR3 DNA reads as TGTGCCAGCATGTATACCCTTATCGGTGAGCAGTTCTTC.

This clonotype was seen more than once but under ten times. The chain employs TRBV6-5 and TRBJ2-1; 11 bases fit TRBD2. The CDR3 extends over 20 amino acids. Germline CDR1 is MNHEY and CDR2 is SVGAGI. Trimming removed 0 bases from V and 2 bases from J; junction bases left unmatched: 12. CDR3 in DNA: TGTGCCAGCAGTTACTCGTTGAGGCTAGCGGGAGGTCGGGCCTACAATGAGCAGTTCTTC. Amino acid sequence: CASSYSLRLAGGRAYNEQFF.

Note on this clonotype: Given a much more abundant clone one base away, this may be a read error. The V call is TRBV29-1, the J call TRBJ2-7; TRBD2 matches 10 bases. Germline CDR1 and CDR2: SQVTM and ANQGSEA. With 7 bases clipped from V and 2 bases from J, the junction kept 5 bases outside the gene matches. The CDR3 contains 13 residues. In DNA form, the CDR3 reads TGCAGCGGTGGGCTAGCGGGAGCCTACGAGCAGTACTTC. Protein product: CSGGLAGAYEQYF.

This clonotype was detected a few times. The rearrangement links TRBV7-2 to TRBJ2-3; the D gene is possibly TRBD1 (6 bases). Germline lookup yields CDR1 SGHTA and CDR2 FQGNSA. The ends were cut back, 6 bases at V and 5 bases at J, with 21 bases in the middle. CDR3 size: 16 residues. The CDR3 region is CASRHRGTHVRDTQYF. In DNA, the CDR3 is TGTGCCAGCAGACATAGGGGGACCCACGTTCGAGATACGCAGTATTTT. Full variable domain (missing parts from reference TRBV7-2 and TRBJ2-3): GAGVSQSPSNKVTEKGKDVELRCDPISGHTALYWYRQSLGQGLEFLIYFQGNSAPDKSGLPSDRFSAERTGGSVSTLTIQRTQQEDSAVYLCASRHRGTHVRDTQYFGPGTRLTVL.

The chain couples TRBV11-2 to TRBJ2-7, with 7 bases fitting TRBD1. Germline lookup yields CDR1 SGHAT and CDR2 FQNNGV. Trimming at V came to 5 bases and at J to 3 bases, leaving 7 bases not matched to a gene. This CDR3 contains 14 residues. DNA of the CDR3: TGTGCCAGCAGCCAAGGACAGGTCTTCTACGAGCAGTACTTC. Translation: CASSQGQVFYEQYF.

A few counts support this clonotype. The chain couples TRBV27 to TRBJ2-4; no clear D gene. The CDR3 consists of 17 residues. The V gene's germline CDR1 is MNHEY and CDR2 SMNVEV (reference sequence). Between the trimmed V and J ends, which lost 5 bases and 0 bases, there was a span of 17 bases. In DNA, the CDR3 is TGTGCCAGCAGTCCCCGAACAGAGACATTAGCCAAAAACATTCAGTACTTC. Amino acids: CASSPRTETLAKNIQYF.

The J gene is TRBJ2-1, the V gene TRBV5-1; 8 bases are shared with TRBD1. Trimming took 4 bases from V and 3 from J; bases not matched to a gene: 6. The germline gives CDR1 SGHRS, CDR2 YFSETQ. The CDR3 spans 15 residues. The chain's CDR3 is CASSLTGALYNEQFF. The CDR3, as DNA: TGCGCCAGCAGCCTGACAGGGGCGCTCTACAATGAGCAGTTCTTC. The full variable domain, in which reference TRBV5-1 and TRBJ2-1 provide the parts outside the CDR3, is KAGVTQTPRYLIKTRGQQVTLSCSPISGHRSVSWYQQTPGQGLQFLFEYFSETQRNKGNFPGRFSGRQFSNSRSEMNVSTLELGDSALYLCASSLTGALYNEQFFGPGTRLTVL.

The V call is TRBV7-9, the J call TRBJ2-1; 8 nucleotides agree with TRBD2. The J call is in doubt because the DNA end fits TRBJ2-7 better. Looked up from germline, CDR1 is SEHNR and CDR2 is FQNEAQ (reference sequence). The CDR3 is 15 residues long. CDR3 in amino acids: CASSYLGTRDNEQYF. In DNA, the CDR3 is TGTGCCAGCAGCTACCTGGGGACTAGAGACAATGAGCAGTACTTC.

V is TRBV20-1 and J is TRBJ2-7; TRBD2 matches at 9 bases. CDR1 is DFQATT and CDR2 is SNEGSKA in the germline V gene (reference sequence). This CDR3 is 13 amino acids long. The CDR3: CSARVAGANEQYF. As DNA, the CDR3 is TGCAGCGCGAGAGTAGCGGGAGCCAACGAGCAGTACTTC.

This chain links TRBV20-1 with TRBJ2-5, with unresolved D. Germline values: CDR1 DFQATT, CDR2 SNEGSKA (reference sequence). The CDR3 is 14 amino acids. V was cut by 6 bases and J by 0 bases, with 14 bases left in between. The CDR3 is CSAPSFADQETQYF. The CDR3, as DNA: TGCAGTGCACCAAGTTTTGCTGACCAAGAGACCCAGTACTTC.

CDR3 in DNA: TGCAGTGCTAGCTGGGTTAGCGGGAGGGACAATGAGCAGTTCTTC. It translates to CSASWVSGRDNEQFF. This chain connects TRBV20-1 to TRBJ2-1, with 11 bases lining up with TRBD2. Germline trimming cut 3 bases from V and 5 bases from J; bases unmatched to any gene: 6. The CDR3 is 15 residues long. Germline loops: CDR1 DFQATT, CDR2 SNEGSKA (reference sequence).

The chain is built from TRBV27 and TRBJ2-5, with 10 bases matching TRBD2. Gene TRBJ2-7 matches the end of the DNA better, so the J call may be wrong. CDR1 and CDR2 from the germline V gene are MNHEY and SMNVEV (reference sequence). This CDR3 contains 13 residues. The CDR3 protein is CASKREGEYEQYF. Written as DNA, the CDR3 is TGTGCCAGCAAGCGGGAGGGGGAATACGAGCAGTACTTC.

V usage is TRBV9 and J usage is TRBJ2-1; 8 bases match TRBD2. This CDR3 contains 15 residues. Germline V lookup: CDR1 SGDLS, CDR2 YYNGEE. J lost 7 bases, V lost 0 bases, and 6 bases had no gene match. The CDR3 region is CASSVDGRAENEQFF. CDR3 coding DNA: TGTGCCAGCAGCGTAGACGGGAGGGCCGAAAATGAGCAGTTCTTC.